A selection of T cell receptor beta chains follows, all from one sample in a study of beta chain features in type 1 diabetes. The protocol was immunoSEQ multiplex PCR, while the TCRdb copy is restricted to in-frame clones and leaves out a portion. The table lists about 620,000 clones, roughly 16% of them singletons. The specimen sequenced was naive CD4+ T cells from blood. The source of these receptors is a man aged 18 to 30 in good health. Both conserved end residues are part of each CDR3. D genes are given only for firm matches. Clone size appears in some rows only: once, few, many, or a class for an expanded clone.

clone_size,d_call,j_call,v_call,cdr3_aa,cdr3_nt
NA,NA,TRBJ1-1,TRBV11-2,CASSLRQSGINTEAFF,TGTGCCAGCAGCTTAAGACAGTCAGGGATAAACACTGAAGCTTTCTTT
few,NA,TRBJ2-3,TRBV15,CATSRVASSTDTQYF,TGTGCCACCAGCAGAGTTGCCTCTAGCACAGATACGCAGTATTTT
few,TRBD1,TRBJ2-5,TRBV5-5,CASQGAEETQYF,TGTGCCAGCCAGGGGGCCGAAGAGACCCAGTACTTC
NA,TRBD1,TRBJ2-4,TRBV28,CASTDRAKKAAKNIQYF,TGTGCCAGCACCGACAGGGCAAAGAAGGCCGCCAAAAACATTCAGTACTTC
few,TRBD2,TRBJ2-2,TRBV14,CASSQPSGKSTGELFF,TGTGCCAGCAGCCAACCTAGCGGGAAAAGCACCGGGGAGCTGTTTTTT
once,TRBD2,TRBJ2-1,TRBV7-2,CASTGSGRTYNEQFF,TGTGCCAGCACCGGAAGCGGGAGGACCTACAATGAGCAGTTCTTC
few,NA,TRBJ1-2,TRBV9,CATKRDGGVGGYTF,TGTGCCACAAAAAGGGACGGTGGGGTCGGAGGCTACACCTTC
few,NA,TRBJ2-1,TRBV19,CASSIEHQGREQFF,TGTGCCAGTAGTATAGAACACCAGGGTCGGGAGCAGTTCTTC
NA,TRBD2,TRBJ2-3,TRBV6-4,CASSGLAGGPDTQYF,TGTGCCAGCAGCGGACTAGCGGGGGGGCCAGATACGCAGTATTTT
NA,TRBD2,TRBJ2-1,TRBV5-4,CASSPSLAGGVYNEQFF,TGTGCCAGCAGCCCGAGTCTGGCGGGGGGAGTCTACAATGAGCAGTTCTTC
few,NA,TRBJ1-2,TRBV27,CASSLREGYGYTF,TGTGCCAGCAGTTTAAGGGAAGGCTATGGCTACACCTTC
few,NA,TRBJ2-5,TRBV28,CASIPPQGPQYF,TGTGCCAGCATTCCCCCCCAGGGTCCCCAGTACTTC
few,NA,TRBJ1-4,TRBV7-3,CASSLQGRLATNEKLFF,TGTGCCAGCAGCCTACAGGGTAGACTTGCAACTAATGAAAAACTGTTTTTT
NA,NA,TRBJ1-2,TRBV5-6,CASSLVSAGDAGYTF,TGTGCCAGCAGCTTGGTCAGCGCGGGGGACGCGGGCTACACCTTC
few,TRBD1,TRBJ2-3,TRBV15,CATSRRTGWGVGTDTQYF,TGTGCCACCAGCAGAAGGACAGGATGGGGAGTGGGCACAGATACGCAGTATTTT
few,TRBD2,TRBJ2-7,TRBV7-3,CASSFAGTSGIDEQYF,TGTGCCAGCAGCTTCGCCGGGACTAGCGGGATAGACGAGCAGTACTTC
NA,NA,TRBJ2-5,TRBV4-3,CASSRLTGAGETQYF,TGCGCCAGCAGCCGCTTAACGGGAGCTGGAGAGACCCAGTACTTC